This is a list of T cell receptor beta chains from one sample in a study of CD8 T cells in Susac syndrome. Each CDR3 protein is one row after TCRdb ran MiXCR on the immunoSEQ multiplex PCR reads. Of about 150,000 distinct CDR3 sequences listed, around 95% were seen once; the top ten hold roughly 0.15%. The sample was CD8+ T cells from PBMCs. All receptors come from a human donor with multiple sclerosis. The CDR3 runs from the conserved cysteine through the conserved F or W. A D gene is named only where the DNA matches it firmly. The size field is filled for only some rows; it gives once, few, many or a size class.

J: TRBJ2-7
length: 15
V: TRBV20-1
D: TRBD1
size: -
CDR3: CSARRTGSSSYEQYF
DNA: TGCAGTGCTAGAAGGACAGGTAGTAGCTCCTACGAGCAGTACTTC

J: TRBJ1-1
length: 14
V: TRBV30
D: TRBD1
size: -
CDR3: CAWSRGQGGAEAFF
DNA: TGTGCCTGGAGTCGAGGACAGGGGGGCGCTGAAGCTTTCTTT

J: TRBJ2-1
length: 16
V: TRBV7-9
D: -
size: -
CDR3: CASSPAQGSSYNEQFF
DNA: TGTGCCAGCAGCCCCGCCCAGGGGAGCTCCTACAATGAGCAGTTCTTC

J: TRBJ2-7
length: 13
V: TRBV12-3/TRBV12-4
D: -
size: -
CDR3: CASSPSRDNEQYF
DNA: TGTGCCAGCAGCCCCTCCAGGGATAACGAGCAGTACTTC

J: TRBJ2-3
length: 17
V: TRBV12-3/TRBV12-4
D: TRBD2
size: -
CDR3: CATLPRGGPKGKNTQYF
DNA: TGTGCCACCCTCCCGCGGGGGGGACCAAAGGGGAAAAATACGCAGTATTTT

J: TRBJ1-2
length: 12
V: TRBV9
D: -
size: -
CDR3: CASSDSGDGYTF
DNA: TGTGCCAGCAGCGACTCAGGAGATGGCTACACCTTC

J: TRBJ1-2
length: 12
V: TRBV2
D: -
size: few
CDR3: CASSLGSYGYTF
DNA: TGTGCCAGCTCCCTGGGTTCCTATGGCTACACCTTC

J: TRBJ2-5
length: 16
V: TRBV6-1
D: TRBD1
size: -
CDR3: CASSGPGQGVEETQYF
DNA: TGTGCCAGCAGTGGCCCGGGACAGGGGGTCGAAGAGACCCAGTACTTC

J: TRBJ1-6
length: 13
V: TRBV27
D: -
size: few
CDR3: CASSLGRGSPLHF
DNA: TGTGCCAGCAGTTTAGGAAGGGGATCACCCCTCCACTTT

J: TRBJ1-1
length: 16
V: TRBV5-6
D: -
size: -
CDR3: CASSLARTSPGTEAFF
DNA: TGTGCCAGCAGCTTGGCTCGGACGTCCCCCGGCACTGAAGCTTTCTTT

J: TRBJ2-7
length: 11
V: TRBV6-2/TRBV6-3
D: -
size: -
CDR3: CASSYVYEQYF
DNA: TGTGCCAGCAGTTATGTCTACGAGCAGTACTTC